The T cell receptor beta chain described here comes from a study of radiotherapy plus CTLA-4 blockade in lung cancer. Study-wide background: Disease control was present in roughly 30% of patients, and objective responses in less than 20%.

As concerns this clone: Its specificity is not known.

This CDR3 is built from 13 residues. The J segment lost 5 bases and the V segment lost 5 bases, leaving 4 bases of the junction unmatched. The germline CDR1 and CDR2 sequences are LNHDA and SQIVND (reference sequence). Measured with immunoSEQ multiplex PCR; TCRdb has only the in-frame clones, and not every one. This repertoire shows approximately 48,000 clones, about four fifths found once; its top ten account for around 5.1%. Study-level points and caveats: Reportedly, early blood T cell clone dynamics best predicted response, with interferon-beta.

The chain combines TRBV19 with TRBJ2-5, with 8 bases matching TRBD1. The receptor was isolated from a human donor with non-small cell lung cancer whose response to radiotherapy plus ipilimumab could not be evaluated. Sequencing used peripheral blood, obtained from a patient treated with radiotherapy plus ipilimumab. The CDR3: CASSHDRGETQYF. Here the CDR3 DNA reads TGTGCCAGTAGTCATGACAGGGGCGAGACCCAGTACTTC.